This TCR delta chain came from a study of γδ T cells in repeated Plasmodium falciparum infection. Study information: Malian samples came from no-transmission periods or across acute febrile malaria episodes.

The study, taken as a whole, reports: Compared with Australian children, Malian Vdelta2-negative repertoires seemed more clonal, less diverse, less shared. Repeated controlled infections reportedly drove waves of new clonotype selection in Vdelta2-negative, mostly Vdelta1+, gammadelta repertoires.

This CDR3 is 14 amino acids long. Per germline, CDR1 GEAIGNYY and CDR2 EKD. V was pared by 3 bases and J by 3 bases, with 13 bases between. This clone was found a few times. Its specificity is unknown. The protein given by TCRdb reflects a much larger clone and differs at residue 8 from this DNA's translation, likely from a read error; the protein shown is the DNA's translation. Each sorted gammadelta sample had TRG and TRD chains sequenced. TCRdb reran clone calling via CATT on the multiplex PCR reads. The profile shows 85,000 to 100,000 delta-chain clones, approximately 0.92% of them singletons. Gammadelta T cells were flow-sorted from PBMC into Vgamma9/Vdelta2+ and Vdelta2-negative populations for bulk analysis.

Sequencing used gamma-delta T cells from blood. This sequence joins TRDV2 and TRDJ1, with unresolved D. In the absence of a J gene in TCRdb, the DNA was matched to germline to assign it here. The sequence derives from a pool of human donors (malaria-infected and uninfected, not separated). The CDR3 sequence is CACDPLVPADKLIF. The CDR3 DNA sequence: TGTGCCTGTGACCCATTGGTGCCAGCCGATAAACTCATCTTT.